The 12 T cell receptor beta chains below come from one sample, sequenced in a study of shared T cell receptors in the human thymus. Method: immunoSEQ multiplex PCR; TCRdb's copy keeps in-frame clones and lacks some. Of approximately 730,000 clones in the sample, 75% to 90% are singletons; the top ten hold 0.0095% to 0.013%. Another study also made use of these data, one on human thymus T cells.

Sequencing used thymocytes. These receptors were taken from a girl under three years old with a congenital heart defect.

The chain couples TRBV4-3 to TRBJ2-6; 9 positions agree with TRBD1. V trimming: 3 bases; J trimming: 0 bases; junction bases outside the gene matches: 12. Germline assignment: CDR1 LGHNA and CDR2 YSLEER. The CDR3 is 20 residues long. CDR3 in DNA: TGCGCCAGCAGCCAGGATCCCGGGACAGGGATTAACTCTGGGGCCAACGTCCTGACTTTC. It translates to CASSQDPGTGINSGANVLTF.

The J gene is TRBJ1-1, the V gene TRBV11-2; tentatively, D is TRBD1 (5 bases). V lost 5 bases and J lost 3, with 10 bases in between. This CDR3 spans 13 amino acids. The germline CDR1 and CDR2 sequences are SGHAT and FQNNGV. CDR3 sequence reads: CASSPDRDTEAFF. In DNA form, the CDR3 reads TGTGCCAGCAGCCCCGACAGAGACACTGAAGCTTTCTTT.

The chain combines TRBV4-2 with TRBJ1-1; 7 nucleotides line up with TRBD1. The junction had 1 base not matched to a gene; V was cut back by 0 bases and J by 0 bases. Germline-derived CDR1 and CDR2 are LGHNA and YNFKEQ. The CDR3 runs 15 residues. The chain's CDR3 is CASSQEGGLNTEAFF. CDR3 sequence (DNA): TGTGCCAGCAGCCAAGAAGGGGGCTTGAACACTGAAGCTTTCTTT.

The DNA of the CDR3 is TGTGCCAGCAGTTTCAGTCGCAGCTCCTACGAGCAGTACTTC. Its protein product is CASSFSRSSYEQYF. V and J are TRBV27 and TRBJ2-7; D not certain. V dropped 3 bases and J dropped 0 bases, with 9 bases sitting between them. The CDR3 consists of 14 residues. The germline CDR1 and CDR2 sequences are MNHEY and SMNVEV (reference sequence).

The rearrangement uses TRBV15 and TRBJ1-2; no reliable D call. The V gene lost 2 bases and the J gene lost 2 bases, with 12 bases spanning the gap. CDR1 is LNHNV and CDR2 is YYDKDF in the germline V gene (reference sequence). CDR3 length equals 15 residues. The CDR3: CATSRPPAGNYGYTF. The CDR3 bases are TGTGCCACCAGCAGACCACCCGCGGGGAACTATGGCTACACCTTC.

The rearrangement joins TRBV9 to TRBJ1-2; D call uncertain. Deletions cut 2 bases from V and 10 bases from J, with 9 bases between. The CDR3 is 11 amino acids. The germline CDR1 and CDR2 sequences are SGDLS and YYNGEE. CDR3 protein: CASSVTGFYTF. The CDR3 nucleotides are TGTGCCAGCAGCGTGACCGGGTTCTACACCTTC.

The chain combines TRBV10-2 with TRBJ1-1; D may be TRBD1 (6 bases). Deletions cut 6 bases from V and 3 bases from J, with 11 bases between. The length of the CDR3 is 13 residues. Per the germline V gene, CDR1 is WSHSY and CDR2 is SAAADI. The CDR3, as DNA: TGCGCCAGCAGACCTACAGGGCACACTGAAGCTTTCTTT. This sequence encodes CASRPTGHTEAFF.

The CDR3 reads CASSPSKDRETFGYTF. CDR3 nucleotides: TGTGCCAGCAGCCCTAGTAAGGACAGGGAGACCTTTGGCTACACCTTC. This rearrangement joins TRBV5-4 to TRBJ1-2; 8 bases agree with TRBD1. The J segment lost 7 bases and the V segment lost 4 bases, leaving 15 bases of the junction unmatched. The CDR3 loop spans 16 amino acids. Germline V gene data show CDR1 as SGHNT and CDR2 as YYREEE (reference sequence).

V is TRBV5-6 and J is TRBJ2-2, with D perhaps TRBD1 (5 bases). CDR1 is SGHDT and CDR2 is YYEEEE in the germline V gene. The CDR3 spans 18 residues. With 2 bases removed from V and 6 bases from J, the gap between germline ends came to 23 bases. The CDR3 region has the DNA TGTGCCAGCAGCTTAGTGGGGCAAGGACCCCGAAAGCCCGGGGAGCTGTTTTTT. This encodes CASSLVGQGPRKPGELFF.

This clone was counted between two and nine times. V gene TRBV5-8 combines with J gene TRBJ1-1; D perhaps matches TRBD1 (5 bases). Trimming left V 5 bases short and J 7 bases short, with 6 bases between. This CDR3 is 10 amino acids long. Germline CDR1 SGHTS, CDR2 YDEGEE. The CDR3 region is CASRGLEAFF. CDR3 DNA: TGTGCCAGCAGGGGGCTTGAAGCTTTCTTT. The full variable domain, with the rest looked up from reference TRBV5-8 and TRBJ1-1, is EAGVTQSPTHLIKTRGQQATLRCSPISGHTSVYWYQQALGLGLQFLLWYDEGEERNRGNFPPRFSGRQFPNYSSELNVNALELEDSALYLCASRGLEAFFGQGTRLTVV.

The CDR3 protein is CASSLAGMGTGCQPQHF. For the CDR3, the DNA is TGTGCCAGCAGCTTAGCGGGCATGGGGACAGGGTGTCAGCCCCAGCATTTT. The rearrangement joins TRBV7-8 to TRBJ1-5; 9 bases fit TRBD1. Germline CDR1 SGHVS, CDR2 FQNEAQ. This CDR3 has 17 residues. J lost 6 bases, V lost 0 bases, and 9 bases had no gene match.

The V call is TRBV9, the J call TRBJ2-4; TRBD2 agrees at 10 bases. The CDR3 has 20 residues. Per germline, CDR1 SGDLS and CDR2 YYNGEE. V lost 0 bases, J lost 0 bases, and 12 bases stayed unmatched. The CDR3 nucleotides are TGTGCCAGCAGCGTAGGATTAGCGGGGGGAAGTCCTGAAGCCAAAAACATTCAGTACTTC. Translated, it gives CASSVGLAGGSPEAKNIQYF. The whole variable domain, filled in from reference TRBV9 and TRBJ2-4, reads DSGVTQTPKHLITATGQRVTLRCSPRSGDLSVYWYQQSLDQGLQFLIQYYNGEERAKGNILERFSAQQFPDLHSELNLSSLELGDSALYFCASSVGLAGGSPEAKNIQYFGAGTRLSVL.